This TCR beta chain was obtained from a study of beta chain features in type 1 diabetes. Study-wide points: All four CD4+ subsets of Type 1 diabetes patients contained TCRB CDR3s that were moderately but significantly shorter.

On this clone itself: Its target is not known.

Since all of the isolated RNA was reverse transcribed, expressed TCRB transcripts were what got sequenced. Some clones are missing from TCRdb's copy, which holds only in-frame ones; the method was immunoSEQ multiplex PCR. The sample has over 600,000 clones, around 12% seen once; the top ten hold around 0.12%. V was cut by 2 bases and J by 0 bases, with 14 bases left in between. The length of the CDR3 is 16 residues. The V gene's germline CDR1 is GTSNPN and CDR2 SVGIG (reference sequence). The TCR originated in a man aged 30-40 years with type 1 diabetes. The sequenced sample consisted of naive CD4+ T cells from blood. The chain links TRBV30 to TRBJ1-5, with D maybe TRBD1 (6 bases). CDR3 nucleotide sequence: TGTGCCTGGAGTTTAGCAGGGGCCCTTAGCAATCAGCCCCAGCATTTT. This gives the protein CAWSLAGALSNQPQHF.